Listed here is a single TCR beta chain. It was with a sample-barcoded 5' primer and a J-beta primer mix that a second PCR of roughly 6 to 11 cycles was run. One entry per CDR3 protein results from TCRdb running MiXCR on the 5' RACE reads. The table shows hundreds of thousands of distinct CDR3 sequences, with more than 45% occurring only once. Looked up from germline, CDR1 is MNHEY and CDR2 is SVGEGT. V lost 7 bases and J lost 0, with 13 bases in between. This CDR3 spans 15 amino acids. Donation came from healthy Caucasian individuals in Russia who were aged roughly 6 to 95. This sample was taken from a study of blood T cells in healthy people across ages.

The gene calls are TRBV6-2 or TRBV6-3 and TRBJ2-1; weak D call: TRBD1 (6 bases). The receptor was derived from a man aged 25 to 45 in good health. Sequencing used blood. CDR3 DNA: TGTGCCAGCAAATTCGGACAGAGCTCCTACAATGAGCAGTTCTTC. Its translation is CASKFGQSSYNEQFF.